The 32 T cell receptor beta chains presented below share a single source sample, sequenced in a study of blood T cell repertoires in COVID-19. Method: immunoSEQ multiplex PCR; TCRdb's copy keeps in-frame clones and lacks some. The sample has around 67,000 clones; roughly 77% are singletons. The sequencing input was peripheral blood. All receptors derive from a human donor in a cohort sampled during active COVID-19.

On this clone: The sample carries other DNA sequences with the same CDR3. The CDR3 protein is CASSGDRNTEAFF. For the CDR3, the DNA is TGTGCCAGCAGTGGGGACAGGAACACTGAAGCTTTCTTT. The chain links TRBV2 to TRBJ1-1; 7 bases agree with TRBD1. The CDR3 is 13 residues long. With V trimmed by 4 bases and J by 1 base, 0 bases remained unmatched. Germline CDR1 SNHLY, CDR2 FYNNEI.

This clone was counted at least ten times. The chain employs TRBV30 and TRBJ2-3; the D gene is possibly TRBD2 (6 bases). Trimming removed 5 bases at V and 0 bases at J, with 15 bases between. CDR3 length equals 15 residues. Germline values: CDR1 GTSNPN, CDR2 SVGIG (reference sequence). The CDR3 reads CAWLLADSSTDTQYF. In DNA, the CDR3 is TGTGCCTGGTTATTAGCGGACTCTAGCACAGATACGCAGTATTTT. The whole variable domain, filled in from reference TRBV30 and TRBJ2-3, reads SQTIHQWPATLVQPVGSPLSLECTVEGTSNPNLYWYRQAAGRGLQLLFYSVGIGQISSEVPQNLSASRPQDRQFILSSKKLLLSDSGFYLCAWLLADSSTDTQYFGPGTRLTVL.

This chain connects TRBV20-1 to TRBJ2-1; 7 positions agree with TRBD2. The CDR3 is 15 residues long. V was clipped by 3 bases and J by 1 base; unmatched bases: 6. Per germline, CDR1 DFQATT and CDR2 SNEGSKA (reference sequence). The CDR3 bases are TGCAGTGCTAGTGAGGGAGGGAGATCCTACAATGAGCAGTTCTTC. This gives the protein CSASEGGRSYNEQFF.

This clone appeared a single time. The chain has TRBV7-2 and TRBJ2-1; a weak D match, TRBD1 (6 bases). V lost 8 bases and J lost 3, with 17 bases in between. The germline gives CDR1 SGHTA, CDR2 FQGNSA. The CDR3 sequence is 15 residues long. As DNA, the CDR3 is TGTGCCAGCTACAGGGCCTTGACTGACTACAATGAGCAGTTCTTC. This translates into CASYRALTDYNEQFF.

The V gene is TRBV7-9, the J gene TRBJ2-2, with TRBD2 matching 8 bases. Germline V CDR1 and CDR2: SEHNR, FQNEAQ (reference sequence). The CDR3 sequence is 14 residues long. V lost 7 bases and J lost 8; bases outside the gene matches: 9. CDR3 sequence: CASIPSGSGGELFF. The CDR3 DNA reads as TGTGCCAGCATCCCCAGCGGGAGCGGTGGGGAGCTGTTTTTT.

The chain recombines TRBV18 with TRBJ2-7, with D possibly being TRBD2 (6 bases). The CDR3 loop spans 15 amino acids. Trimming took off 0 bases at V and 3 bases at J, with 12 bases between the two ends. CDR1 KGHSH and CDR2 LQKENI come from the germline V gene. In DNA form, the CDR3 reads TGTGCCAGCTCACCACCGGGGGGTACCCTCTACGAGCAGTACTTC. Encoded protein: CASSPPGGTLYEQYF.

V and J are TRBV28 and TRBJ2-7, with D possibly matching TRBD1 (6 bases). The V gene lost 5 bases and the J gene lost 3 bases, with 14 bases spanning the gap. Per germline, CDR1 MDHEN and CDR2 SYDVKM. The CDR3 is 14 residues long. CDR3: CASSLAGADYEQYF. The CDR3 bases are TGTGCCAGCAGTCTTGCAGGGGCGGACTACGAGCAGTACTTC.

This clone occurred a few times. The rearrangement joins TRBV9 to TRBJ2-1, with D possibly being TRBD2 (6 bases). From germline, CDR1 is SGDLS and CDR2 YYNGEE. V gave up 0 bases and J gave up 7 bases, with 11 bases separating them. This CDR3 comprises 14 residues. CDR3 amino acids: CASSVGLVGNEQFF. CDR3 in DNA: TGTGCCAGCAGCGTAGGACTAGTCGGGAATGAGCAGTTCTTC. Together with reference TRBV9 and TRBJ2-1, the CDR3 gives the full variable domain: DSGVTQTPKHLITATGQRVTLRCSPRSGDLSVYWYQQSLDQGLQFLIQYYNGEERAKGNILERFSAQQFPDLHSELNLSSLELGDSALYFCASSVGLVGNEQFFGPGTRLTVL.

The chain links TRBV4-1 to TRBJ1-1; D call uncertain. CDR1 and CDR2 (germline): MGHRA, YSYEKL. This CDR3 region has 14 residues. V was pared by 0 bases and J by 4 bases, with 9 bases between. CDR3 region: CASSQDSGFTEAFF. DNA for the CDR3: TGCGCCAGCAGCCAAGATTCGGGGTTCACTGAAGCTTTCTTT.

This rearrangement joins TRBV20-1 to TRBJ2-7; D is undetermined. The CDR3 is 11 amino acids. The germline V gene encodes CDR1 DFQATT and CDR2 SNEGSKA (reference sequence). Trimming left V 0 bases short and J 4 bases short, with 4 bases between. CDR3 bases: TGCAGTGCTAGAGATTCATACGAGCAGTACTTC. Protein product: CSARDSYEQYF.

The chain couples TRBV27 to TRBJ2-5; 7 bases map to TRBD2. The germline gives CDR1 MNHEY, CDR2 SMNVEV (reference sequence). The length of the CDR3 is 13 residues. V lost 2 bases and J lost 13; bases outside the gene matches: 10. CDR3 in DNA: TGTGCCAGCAGTTTAGGTCGACTAGCCATAAGGTACTTC. This codes for CASSLGRLAIRYF.

The chain uses TRBV5-6 and TRBJ2-7, with TRBD2 identical over 9 bases. Germline V lookup: CDR1 SGHDT, CDR2 YYEEEE. CDR3 length: 16 amino acids. J was trimmed by 6 bases and V by 0 bases; bases with no gene match: 10. CDR3 region: CASSLASGNGLLEQYF. The CDR3 bases are TGTGCCAGCAGCTTGGCTAGCGGGAACGGGCTACTCGAGCAGTACTTC.

V is TRBV5-1 and J is TRBJ2-7; 7 nucleotides line up with TRBD1. The germline gives CDR1 SGHRS, CDR2 YFSETQ. Trimming removed 4 bases from V and 5 bases from J; junction bases left unmatched: 12. This CDR3 comprises 15 residues. The CDR3 region has the DNA TGCGCCAGCAGCCAAAACAGGGGAATAAACCACGAGCAGTACTTC. Its translation is CASSQNRGINHEQYF. Based on the CDR3 plus reference TRBV5-1 and TRBJ2-7, the full variable domain is KAGVTQTPRYLIKTRGQQVTLSCSPISGHRSVSWYQQTPGQGLQFLFEYFSETQRNKGNFPGRFSGRQFSNSRSEMNVSTLELGDSALYLCASSQNRGINHEQYFGPGTRLTVT.

This sequence joins TRBV7-2 and TRBJ2-2; 9 bases are shared with TRBD1. Germline V gene data show CDR1 as SGHTA and CDR2 as FQGNSA. J gave up 6 bases and V 2 bases, and 4 bases lay outside the gene matches. This CDR3 comprises 15 residues. CDR3 loop: CASSLMGQGAGELFF. In DNA form, the CDR3 reads TGTGCCAGCAGCTTAATGGGACAGGGAGCCGGGGAGCTGTTTTTT.

V and J are TRBV7-8 and TRBJ2-3; 12 nucleotides match TRBD2. Germline CDR1 is SGHVS and CDR2 is FQNEAQ. J lost 0 bases, V lost 8 bases, and 3 bases had no gene match. CDR3 length: 15 residues. CDR3 amino acids: CASRTSGVSTDTQYF. Here the CDR3 DNA reads TGTGCCAGCCGGACTAGCGGGGTGAGCACAGATACGCAGTATTTT. The full variable domain, its missing parts supplied by reference TRBV7-8 and TRBJ2-3, is GAGVSQSPRYKVAKRGQDVALRCDPISGHVSLFWYQQALGQGPEFLTYFQNEAQLDKSGLPSDRFFAERPEGSVSTLKIQRTQQEDSAVYLCASRTSGVSTDTQYFGPGTRLTVL.

In DNA form, the CDR3 reads TGTGCCAGCAGCCTCGATTGGGGCCGGGAGCTGTTTTTT. Translated, it gives CASSLDWGRELFF. The chain joins TRBV5-6 to TRBJ2-2; perhaps TRBD1 as D (5 bases). This CDR3 has 13 residues. Trimming removed 4 bases from V and 9 bases from J, with 13 bases in between. Germline CDR1 and CDR2: SGHDT and YYEEEE.

This rearrangement joins TRBV3-1 (or the pseudogene TRBV3-2) to TRBJ2-6; 7 nucleotides agree with TRBD1. V lost 3 bases, J lost 2 bases, and 16 bases stayed unmatched. Germline V gene sequence: CDR1 LGHDT, CDR2 YNNKEL (reference sequence). The CDR3 runs 20 residues. The CDR3 nucleotides are TGTGCCAGCAGCCATCTCTCGGCAGGGGGTTATGTTGCTGGGGCCAACGTCCTGACTTTC. This translates into CASSHLSAGGYVAGANVLTF.

The J gene is TRBJ1-3, the V gene TRBV7-2, with D possibly matching TRBD1 (5 bases). Germline values: CDR1 SGHTA, CDR2 FQGNSA. The CDR3 loop spans 16 amino acids. The ends were cut back, 2 bases at V and 0 bases at J, with 11 bases in the middle. CDR3 sequence reads: CASSLMAGSSGNTIYF. For the CDR3, the DNA is TGTGCCAGCAGCTTAATGGCAGGGTCCTCTGGAAACACCATATATTTT.

This chain joins TRBV5-1 and TRBJ2-3; 9 positions agree with TRBD2. This CDR3 comprises 16 residues. After removal of 0 bases from V and 4 bases from J, the junction contained 6 bases not matched to a gene. CDR1 is SGHRS and CDR2 is YFSETQ in the germline V gene. CDR3 sequence: CASSLVIAGVADTQYF. The CDR3 DNA reads as TGCGCCAGCAGCTTGGTAATAGCGGGAGTAGCAGATACGCAGTATTTT.

V usage is TRBV4-1 and J usage is TRBJ2-3; 9 bases are a match to TRBD2. This CDR3 contains 15 residues. J gave up 3 bases and V 1 base, and 2 bases lay outside the gene matches. Germline-derived CDR1 and CDR2 are MGHRA and YSYEKL. This chain's CDR3 is CASSQGSGRTDTQYF. The CDR3 DNA is TGCGCCAGCAGCCAAGGCAGCGGGAGGACAGATACGCAGTATTTT.

The chain combines TRBV28 with TRBJ1-2; the D is unclear. The CDR3 contains 12 residues. V dropped 10 bases and J dropped 0 bases, with 9 bases sitting between them. Germline CDR1 MDHEN, CDR2 SYDVKM. The CDR3 reads CATSVTNYGYTF. CDR3 in DNA: TGTGCCACCTCCGTTACTAACTATGGCTACACCTTC.

The chain links TRBV5-1 to TRBJ2-1, with 11 bases identical to TRBD2. Germline lookup yields CDR1 SGHRS and CDR2 YFSETQ. After removal of 4 bases from V and 8 bases from J, the junction contained 8 bases not matched to a gene. The CDR3 runs to 15 residues. The chain's CDR3 is CASSPGVAGGDEQFF. The CDR3 DNA follows: TGCGCCAGCAGCCCTGGGGTAGCGGGAGGGGATGAGCAGTTCTTC.

The genes are TRBV28 and TRBJ2-7, with TRBD1 identical over 8 bases. Germline-derived CDR1 and CDR2 are MDHEN and SYDVKM. CDR3 size: 16 residues. With V trimmed by 5 bases and J by 5 bases, 14 bases remained unmatched. The CDR3 region is CASSVRWDRRSNEQYF. The CDR3 DNA is TGTGCCAGCAGTGTTAGATGGGACAGGAGGAGTAACGAGCAGTACTTC.

The J gene is TRBJ2-2, the V gene TRBV3-1 (or the pseudogene TRBV3-2); 8 bases are a match to TRBD2. The V and J ends lost 2 bases and 0 bases, in that order; junction bases with no gene match: 2. Per germline, CDR1 LGHDT and CDR2 YNNKEL (reference sequence). The CDR3 is made up of 16 amino acids. In nucleotides, the CDR3 is TGTGCCAGCAGCCAATCGGGACTAGCGAACACCGGGGAGCTGTTTTTT. Its protein is CASSQSGLANTGELFF.

This rearrangement joins TRBV27 to TRBJ2-1, with 7 positions matching TRBD1. Germline assignment: CDR1 MNHEY and CDR2 SMNVEV (reference sequence). This CDR3 spans 13 amino acids. J gave up 6 bases and V 8 bases, and 7 bases lay outside the gene matches. This chain's CDR3 is CASGAGGINEQFF. CDR3 DNA sequence: TGTGCCAGCGGGGCAGGGGGTATCAATGAGCAGTTCTTC.

The chain employs TRBV9 and TRBJ2-2; D ambiguous. The germline V gene has CDR1 SGDLS and CDR2 YYNGEE. The CDR3 length is 13 residues. The V end was cut by 4 bases, the J end by 5 bases, with 9 bases between. The CDR3 DNA sequence: TGTGCCAGCAGCTTAGCAGGAACCGGGGAGCTGTTTTTT. It encodes CASSLAGTGELFF.

This clone is a singleton in its sample. This sequence joins TRBV7-2 and TRBJ2-7; no clear D. Looked up from germline, CDR1 is SGHTA and CDR2 is FQGNSA. V was shortened by 8 bases and J by 2 bases, with 16 bases between the two germline ends. CDR3 length: 14 residues. Here the CDR3 reads CASALVPSTYEQYF. CDR3 nucleotides: TGTGCCAGCGCATTAGTCCCCTCGACCTACGAGCAGTACTTC.

The gene calls are TRBV4-3 and TRBJ1-4; the D is unclear. Trimming took 0 bases from V and 2 from J, leaving 10 bases between them. Germline lookup yields CDR1 LGHNA and CDR2 YSLEER. This CDR3 contains 16 residues. CDR3 nucleotide sequence: TGCGCCAGCAGCCAAGACCCCGCAGGTACTAATGAAAAACTGTTTTTT. This sequence encodes CASSQDPAGTNEKLFF.

V usage is TRBV7-8 and J usage is TRBJ1-4, with 9 bases matching TRBD1. This CDR3 is built from 18 residues. The V gene's germline CDR1 is SGHVS and CDR2 FQNEAQ. V gave up 5 bases and J gave up 0 bases; unmatched junction bases: 10. The CDR3 loop reads CASSPPGQGLATNEKLFF. CDR3 in DNA: TGTGCCAGCAGCCCCCCGGGACAGGGACTGGCAACTAATGAAAAACTGTTTTTT.

This clone showed up just once. J is TRBJ2-5 and V is TRBV19; 9 bases match TRBD2. The CDR3 is made up of 14 amino acids. Germline trimming cut 4 bases from V and 2 bases from J; bases unmatched to any gene: 2. The V gene's germline CDR1 is LNHDA and CDR2 SQIVND (reference sequence). This CDR3 reads CASSTGLAQETQYF. The CDR3 DNA reads TGTGCCAGTAGTACGGGACTAGCACAAGAGACCCAGTACTTC.

The DNA for the CDR3 is TGTGCCAGCAGCTTAGCCCGGAGGGTGCGAGGCGTTGGGGAGCTGTTTTTT. Protein: CASSLARRVRGVGELFF. The chain joins TRBV7-8 to TRBJ2-2; possible D gene TRBD2, 6 bases. Germline values: CDR1 SGHVS, CDR2 FQNEAQ. This CDR3 is 17 amino acids long. Trimming took off 0 bases at V and 8 bases at J, with 19 bases between the two ends.

In its sample, this clone was seen a few times. The rearrangement uses TRBV24-1 and TRBJ2-3; D possibly corresponds to TRBD2 (6 bases). Trimming took 7 bases from V and 0 from J, leaving 31 bases between them. The CDR3 runs to 21 residues. The germline gives CDR1 KGHDR, CDR2 SFDVKD. The CDR3 sequence is CATRGSGQGRIAVPSTDTQYF. The CDR3 region has the DNA TGTGCCACCAGGGGTTCGGGGCAGGGCCGAATAGCGGTTCCGAGCACAGATACGCAGTATTTT.